This is a list of T cell receptor beta chains from one sample in a study of blood T cell repertoires in COVID-19. Measured with immunoSEQ multiplex PCR; TCRdb has only the in-frame clones, and not every one. The sample includes some 140,000 clones, 75% to 80% of them seen just once. The material sequenced was peripheral blood. These receptor sequences come from a man older than 75 with acute or convalescent COVID-19. CDR3s include the opening cysteine and the closing phenylalanine or tryptophan. The order of the fields is J gene, V gene, D gene, clone size, CDR3 DNA, CDR3 protein. A D gene is named only where the DNA matches it firmly. A clone size is listed for some rows: how often the clone was seen (once, few, many), or a class if it is expanded.

TRBJ2-1	TRBV7-2	TRBD2	-	TGTGCCAGCAGCCCGCCCACACCACTCGGCCCTAGCGGCTATGAGCAGTTCTTC	CASSPPTPLGPSGYEQFF
TRBJ2-7	TRBV11-3	-	-	TGTGCCAGCAGCTCGGGACAATCCTACTACGAGCAGTACTTC	CASSSGQSYYEQYF
TRBJ2-2	TRBV19	-	-	TGTGCCAGTAGTATGAGGCCGAACACCGGGGAGCTGTTTTTT	CASSMRPNTGELFF
TRBJ1-6	TRBV4-3	-	-	TGCGCCAGCAGCCAAGACAACAGTGATAATTCACCCCTCCACTTT	CASSQDNSDNSPLHF
TRBJ2-1	TRBV11-2	-	-	TGTGCCAGCAGCTTAGATCTAGGGGGGGCTGGTAATGAGCAGTTCTTC	CASSLDLGGAGNEQFF
TRBJ2-5	TRBV3-1/TRBV3-2	TRBD2	-	TGTGTCAGCAGCCAAGGCCTGCTAGCGGGGGGGCCTGAGACCCAGTACTTC	CVSSQGLLAGGPETQYF
TRBJ1-3	TRBV6-5	-	-	TGTGCCAGCGGGGGGGCAGGGGTATCCCCAACCTTATATTTT	CASGGAGVSPTLYF
TRBJ1-6	TRBV6-6	TRBD1	few	TGTGCCAGCAGTCTCCAGGGGGCTGGGTCACCCCTCCACTTT	CASSLQGAGSPLHF
TRBJ2-7	TRBV18	-	-	TGTGCCAGCTCACCGGCAGGCCTACCCTACGAGCAGTACTTC	CASSPAGLPYEQYF
TRBJ2-5	TRBV7-8	TRBD2	-	TGTGCCAGCAGCTTAGTTGCAGCAACTAGCGGGGCCTCGTACCAAGAGACCCAGTACTTC	CASSLVAATSGASYQETQYF
TRBJ2-2	TRBV5-4	TRBD1	once	TGTGCCAGCAGCATATCAGGGGGAACCGGGGAGCTGTTTTTT	CASSISGGTGELFF
TRBJ2-1	TRBV6-5	-	-	TGTGCCAACCGGGACTTAACTAATGAGCAGTTCTTC	CANRDLTNEQFF
TRBJ1-2	TRBV5-1	TRBD1	-	TGCGCCAGCAGCCAAACAACAGGGGGAAATGGCTACACCTTC	CASSQTTGGNGYTF
TRBJ2-3	TRBV4-1	TRBD2	-	TGCGCCAGCAGCCAAGATCTGACTAGCGGGATTAGCACAGATACGCAGTATTTT	CASSQDLTSGISTDTQYF
TRBJ2-1	TRBV9	-	-	TGTGCCAGCAGTCGCATTCAGGGTAGTCTCTACAATGAGCAGTTCTTC	CASSRIQGSLYNEQFF
TRBJ1-1	TRBV28	TRBD1	-	TGTGCCAGCAGCGGACAGGCGAACACTGAAGCTTTCTTT	CASSGQANTEAFF
TRBJ2-3	TRBV30	TRBD2	-	TGTGCCTGGAAAGCGGGGGTCGCAGATACGCAGTATTTT	CAWKAGVADTQYF
TRBJ1-2	TRBV5-1	-	-	TGCGCCAGCACCTGGGAGGGAAATGGCTACACCTTC	CASTWEGNGYTF
TRBJ1-1	TRBV5-1	TRBD1	once	TGCGCCAGCAGCTTGGAGGGACAGTTGAACACTGAAGCTTTCTTT	CASSLEGQLNTEAFF
TRBJ2-4	TRBV5-1	-	few	TGCGCCAGCAGCTACGGGGGAAGCATTCAGTACTTC	CASSYGGSIQYF
TRBJ1-2	TRBV6-5	TRBD1	-	TGTGCCAGCAGTTACACCCCCGGGACAGCTAACTATGGCTACACCTTC	CASSYTPGTANYGYTF
TRBJ2-2	TRBV3-1/TRBV3-2	TRBD2	-	TGTGCCAGCAGCTCTAGCGGGGTCGGCACCGGGGAGCTGTTTTTT	CASSSSGVGTGELFF
TRBJ1-1	TRBV7-2	-	-	TGTGCCAGCAGCTTAACTACAGGGATTAGTGAAGCTTTCTTT	CASSLTTGISEAFF
TRBJ1-2	TRBV6-5	-	once	TGTGCCAGCAAGCGGGGGACGGGGTATGGCTACACCTTC	CASKRGTGYGYTF
TRBJ1-1	TRBV29-1	TRBD1	-	TGCAGCGCAGGGGGATACTACACTGAAGCTTTCTTT	CSAGGYYTEAFF
TRBJ2-7	TRBV4-3	TRBD2	few	TGCGCCAGCAGTTACATCGTAGGGACTAGCTCCTACGAGCAGTACTTC	CASSYIVGTSSYEQYF
TRBJ1-2	TRBV11-2	TRBD1	-	TGTGCCAGCGTTAGGGGACAGGAACGTTATGGCTACACCTTC	CASVRGQERYGYTF
TRBJ1-2	TRBV14	TRBD1	once	TGTGCCAGCTTCCCACGGAGCAGGTGGTTAGGGGGCGAGAACTATGGCTACACCTTC	CASFPRSRWLGGENYGYTF
TRBJ1-4	TRBV6-5	-	-	TGTGCCAGCAGTCGCGAGCGGTACCCTAGCGAAAAACTGTTTTTT	CASSRERYPSEKLFF
TRBJ1-1	TRBV5-6	-	-	TGTGCCAGCAGTCGTTACAGGACTGAAGCTTTCTTT	CASSRYRTEAFF
TRBJ2-6	TRBV20-1	-	-	TGCAGTGCTAGTAGGAGCTCTGGGGCCAACGTCCTGACTTTC	CSASRSSGANVLTF
TRBJ2-1	TRBV12-3/TRBV12-4	-	-	TGTGCCAGCAGGCTGGAGACCAATGAGCAGTTCTTC	CASRLETNEQFF
TRBJ2-1	TRBV11-3	-	-	TGTGCCAGCAGCGTACAGGGTCTGAGCTCCTACAATGAGCAGTTCTTC	CASSVQGLSSYNEQFF
TRBJ1-2	TRBV6-5	-	-	TGTGCCAGCAGAGAGCCCGGGACACCGAATGGCTACACCTTC	CASREPGTPNGYTF
TRBJ1-2	TRBV7-2	TRBD1	-	TGTGCCAGCAGCTTAGTAGGACAGGGATCCTATGGCTACACCTTC	CASSLVGQGSYGYTF
TRBJ2-3	TRBV24-1	-	-	TGTGCCACCAGTGATCCTGGACTGGATACGCAGTATTTT	CATSDPGLDTQYF
TRBJ1-4	TRBV5-1	-	-	TGCGCCAGCCCACTGAGCGGGACTCAGAATGAAAAACTGTTTTTT	CASPLSGTQNEKLFF
TRBJ2-7	TRBV11-3	TRBD1	-	TGTGCCAGCAGCCTCGACCAGGACAGGGGCGACGAGCAGTACTTC	CASSLDQDRGDEQYF
TRBJ2-6	TRBV19	-	many	TGTGCCAGTAGTATTCTGGGAGTCTCTGGGGCCAACGTCCTGACTTTC	CASSILGVSGANVLTF
TRBJ2-5	TRBV5-1	TRBD2	-	TGCGCCAGCAGCTTGGGGTCTAGCGGGCAGCATGAGACCCAGTACTTC	CASSLGSSGQHETQYF
TRBJ1-4	TRBV9	-	-	TGTGCCAGCAGCGTAGCAGGGACTAATGAAAAACTGTTTTTT	CASSVAGTNEKLFF
TRBJ1-2	TRBV27	TRBD1	-	TGTGCCAGCAGTTTGTCCCCCACCGGGACAGGGTTTTCCAACAAGTATGGCTACACCTTC	CASSLSPTGTGFSNKYGYTF
TRBJ1-4	TRBV9	-	once	TGTGCCAGCAGCGCCGGGGGTACTAATGAAAAACTGTTTTTT	CASSAGGTNEKLFF
TRBJ1-2	TRBV7-2	-	-	TGTGCCAGCAGCCCTAGTCTTACCTATGGCTACACCTTC	CASSPSLTYGYTF
TRBJ2-7	TRBV5-1	TRBD1	-	TGCGCCAGCAGCTGGGGACAGGGGGGCTACGAGCAGTACTTC	CASSWGQGGYEQYF
TRBJ2-3	TRBV11-1	TRBD2	-	TGTGCCAGCAGCCGACCGGGGGGGGTAACAGATACGCAGTATTTT	CASSRPGGVTDTQYF
TRBJ2-7	TRBV7-9	TRBD2	-	TGTGCCAGCGTGGGACTAGCGGGGGACGGCGAGCAGTACTTC	CASVGLAGDGEQYF
TRBJ1-1	TRBV5-4	-	-	TGTGCCAGCTTAGGCGGAAACACTGAAGCTTTCTTT	CASLGGNTEAFF
TRBJ2-2	TRBV10-2	-	-	TGCGCCAGCCGACAGATCGCGAACACCGGGGAGCTGTTTTTT	CASRQIANTGELFF
TRBJ1-1	TRBV10-1	-	-	TGCGCCAGCAGTGACGGGGGAAGGAACACTGAAGCTTTCTTT	CASSDGGRNTEAFF
TRBJ1-5	TRBV5-6	-	few	TGTGCCAGCAGCTTGTGGCCGGGAGGGGGGATTAGCAATCAGCCCCAGCATTTT	CASSLWPGGGISNQPQHF
TRBJ2-7	TRBV7-2	TRBD1	-	TGTGCCAGCAGCTTAGACTTCGAGACAGGGGTTTTTGAGCAGTACTTC	CASSLDFETGVFEQYF
TRBJ1-1	TRBV20-1	-	-	TGCAGTGCTAGTAGTCGGGACACGAACACTGAAGCTTTCTTT	CSASSRDTNTEAFF
TRBJ2-1	TRBV5-4	TRBD1	-	TGTGCCAGCAGCTTGGGACAGGGGGCCTACAATGAGCAGTTCTTC	CASSLGQGAYNEQFF
TRBJ2-3	TRBV28	TRBD1	-	TGTGCCAGCAGTTCCATGGGACAGGCCCCCACAGATACGCAGTATTTT	CASSSMGQAPTDTQYF
TRBJ2-3	TRBV6-4	-	-	TGTGCCAGCAGTGGCCAGAGCACAGATACGCAGTATTTT	CASSGQSTDTQYF
TRBJ1-2	TRBV30	-	few	TGTGCCTGGAGTGTCTACCACCTCCAGGACTATGGCTACACCTTC	CAWSVYHLQDYGYTF
TRBJ1-1	TRBV7-9	-	-	TGTGCCAGCAGCTTATTCAGGGATCTCATGAACACTGAAGCTTTCTTT	CASSLFRDLMNTEAFF
TRBJ1-4	TRBV12-5	TRBD1	-	TGTGCTAGTGGCCCCGGACAGGTAGTTAATGAAAAACTGTTTTTT	CASGPGQVVNEKLFF